This TCR beta chain appears in the sequencing data of a study of blood T cell repertoires in COVID-19. Study context: Nucleic acid was either cDNA or gDNA, and it came from T cells, B-cell-depleted T cells, or PBMCs.

Original methodology: Estimates of nucleated cell counts were drawn from the amplification of reference gene primers. TCRdb's copy holds only in-frame clones and misses some; the assay was immunoSEQ multiplex PCR. The V and J calls and the clone size are those of that table, but D and trimming were determined from the DNA. The repertoire includes approximately 150,000 clones, approximately 84% of them detected once, and about 2.6% sits in the top ten. The V and J ends lost 0 bases and 0 bases respectively, with 15 bases between them. CDR1 LGHNA and CDR2 YSLEER come from the germline V gene. The CDR3 consists of 19 residues.

Material: peripheral blood. This clonotype was obtained from a human donor with acute or convalescent COVID-19. The donor label of this sample is uncertain. This chain connects TRBV4-3 to TRBJ1-6, with D perhaps matching TRBD1 (6 bases). CDR3 loop: CASSQELAGVGSYNSPLHF. In DNA form, the CDR3 reads TGCGCCAGCAGCCAAGAATTGGCAGGGGTCGGCTCCTATAATTCACCCCTCCACTTT.